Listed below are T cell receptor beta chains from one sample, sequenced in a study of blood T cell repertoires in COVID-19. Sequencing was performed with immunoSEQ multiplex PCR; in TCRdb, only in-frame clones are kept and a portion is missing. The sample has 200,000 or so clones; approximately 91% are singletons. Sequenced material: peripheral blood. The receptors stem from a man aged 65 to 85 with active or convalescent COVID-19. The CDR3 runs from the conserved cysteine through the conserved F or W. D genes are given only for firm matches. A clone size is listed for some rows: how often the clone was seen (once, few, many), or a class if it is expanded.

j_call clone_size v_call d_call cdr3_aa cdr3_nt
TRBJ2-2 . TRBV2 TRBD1 CASSEGRGRYTGELFF TGTGCCAGCAGTGAGGGAAGGGGGCGGTACACCGGGGAGCTGTTTTTT
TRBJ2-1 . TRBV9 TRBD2 CASSATSGMEQFF TGTGCCAGCAGCGCAACTAGCGGGATGGAGCAGTTCTTC
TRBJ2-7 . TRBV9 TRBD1 CASSVTGTDPWEQYF TGTGCCAGCAGCGTTACTGGGACAGATCCTTGGGAGCAGTACTTC
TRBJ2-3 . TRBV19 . CATRAPRLDTQYF TGTGCCACCCGAGCCCCCCGATTAGATACGCAGTATTTT
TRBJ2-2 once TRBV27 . CASRNTGLGDRAGELFF TGTGCCAGCAGGAACACGGGACTCGGGGATAGAGCCGGGGAGCTGTTTTTT
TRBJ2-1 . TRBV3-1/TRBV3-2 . CASSPNRASEQFF TGTGCCAGCAGCCCCAATCGAGCGAGTGAGCAGTTCTTC
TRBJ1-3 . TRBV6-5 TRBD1 CASSPTGYSGNTIYF TGTGCCAGCAGTCCGACAGGGTATTCTGGAAACACCATATATTTT
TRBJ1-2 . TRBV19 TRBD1 CASKLRTGNYGYTF TGTGCCAGTAAGCTGAGGACAGGGAACTATGGCTACACCTTC
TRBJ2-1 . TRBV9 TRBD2 CASSVVAGGYNEQFF TGTGCCAGCAGCGTAGTAGCGGGCGGCTACAATGAGCAGTTCTTC
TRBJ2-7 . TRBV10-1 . CASIGGIQPTKKQYF TGCGCCAGCATAGGGGGAATACAACCTACGAAGAAGCAGTACTTC
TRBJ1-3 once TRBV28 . CASATQGWRGNTIYF TGTGCCAGCGCAACGCAGGGGTGGAGGGGAAACACCATATATTTT
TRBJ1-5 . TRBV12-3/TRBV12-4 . CASSGTNQPQHF TGTGCCAGCAGTGGGACTAATCAGCCCCAGCATTTT
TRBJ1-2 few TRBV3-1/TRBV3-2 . CASSQDLNYGYTF TGTGCCAGCAGCCAAGATCTCAACTATGGCTACACCTTC
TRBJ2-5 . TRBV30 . CAWSVGHGETQYF TGTGCCTGGAGTGTAGGACATGGAGAGACCCAGTACTTC
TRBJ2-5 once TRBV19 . CASSIGGRRGETQYF TGTGCCAGTAGTATCGGGGGACGGCGAGGAGAGACCCAGTACTTC
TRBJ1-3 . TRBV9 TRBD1 CASSPTGQVSGNTIYF TGTGCCAGCAGCCCGACGGGACAGGTCTCTGGAAACACCATATATTTT
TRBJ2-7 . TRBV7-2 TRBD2 CASSSLAGGILKQYF TGTGCCAGCAGCTCCCTAGCGGGGGGGATATTAAAGCAGTACTTC
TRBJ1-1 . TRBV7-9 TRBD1 CASSLMGQGSEAFF TGTGCCAGCAGCTTAATGGGACAGGGGAGTGAAGCTTTCTTT
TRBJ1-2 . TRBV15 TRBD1 CATSRDRVAAYGYTF TGTGCCACCAGCAGGGACAGGGTTGCGGCCTATGGCTACACCTTC
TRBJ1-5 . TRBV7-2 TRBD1 CASSPGQGMSQPQHF TGTGCCAGCAGCCCGGGACAGGGCATGAGTCAGCCCCAGCATTTT
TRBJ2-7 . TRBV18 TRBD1 CASSPPTGGREQYF TGTGCCAGCTCACCACCGACAGGGGGACGGGAGCAGTACTTC
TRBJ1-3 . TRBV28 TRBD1 CASSFRGRNTIYF TGTGCCAGCAGTTTTAGGGGGCGAAACACCATATATTTT
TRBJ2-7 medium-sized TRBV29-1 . CSVVGTFSYEQYF TGCAGCGTCGTTGGGACATTCTCTTACGAGCAGTACTTC
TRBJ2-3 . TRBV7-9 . CASSPGEVNTQYF TGTGCCAGCAGCCCGGGGGAGGTGAATACGCAGTATTTT
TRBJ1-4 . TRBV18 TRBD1 CASSPPQTGTSEKLFF TGTGCCAGCTCACCGCCCCAGACAGGGACATCTGAAAAACTGTTTTTT
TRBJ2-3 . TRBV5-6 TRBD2 CASSFIGREGGTQYF TGTGCCAGCAGCTTCATCGGCAGGGAGGGAGGTACGCAGTATTTT
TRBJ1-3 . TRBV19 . CASTPLRIISGNTIYF TGTGCCAGTACCCCTCTCAGGATCATCTCTGGAAACACCATATATTTT
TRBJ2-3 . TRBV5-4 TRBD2 CASSPLGHSGGASDTQYF TGTGCCAGCAGCCCACTGGGGCATAGCGGGGGGGCGTCAGATACGCAGTATTTT
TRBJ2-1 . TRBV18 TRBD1 CASSVTEPGQGANEQFF TGTGCCAGCTCGGTGACTGAGCCGGGACAGGGGGCGAATGAGCAGTTCTTC
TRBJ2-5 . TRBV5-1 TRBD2 CASSQGLAGQETQYF TGCGCCAGCAGCCAGGGACTAGCGGGCCAAGAGACCCAGTACTTC
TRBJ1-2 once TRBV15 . CATGGNYGYTF TGTGCCACCGGGGGGAACTATGGCTACACCTTC
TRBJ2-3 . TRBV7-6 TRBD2 CASSLVGGGATSTDTQYF TGTGCCAGCAGCTTAGTTGGCGGGGGGGCAACTAGCACAGATACGCAGTATTTT
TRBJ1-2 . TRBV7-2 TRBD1 CASSLGQGAQGYTF TGTGCCAGCAGCTTGGGACAGGGGGCGCAGGGCTACACCTTC
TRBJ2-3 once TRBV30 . CAWSRTLTDTQYF TGTGCCTGGAGCCGGACTCTCACAGATACGCAGTATTTT